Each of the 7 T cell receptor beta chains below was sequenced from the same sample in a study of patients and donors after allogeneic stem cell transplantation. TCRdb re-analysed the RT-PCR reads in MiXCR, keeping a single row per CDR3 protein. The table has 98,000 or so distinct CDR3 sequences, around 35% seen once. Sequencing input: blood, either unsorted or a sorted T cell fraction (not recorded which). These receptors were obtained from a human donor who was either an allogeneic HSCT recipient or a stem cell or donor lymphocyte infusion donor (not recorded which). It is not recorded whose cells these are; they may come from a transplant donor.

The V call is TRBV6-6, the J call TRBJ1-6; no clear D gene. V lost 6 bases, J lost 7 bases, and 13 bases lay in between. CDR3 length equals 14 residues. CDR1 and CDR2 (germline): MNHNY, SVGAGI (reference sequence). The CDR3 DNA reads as TGTGCCAGCAGGTACGGACCGACGAATTCACCCCTCCACTTT. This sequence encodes CASRYGPTNSPLHF.

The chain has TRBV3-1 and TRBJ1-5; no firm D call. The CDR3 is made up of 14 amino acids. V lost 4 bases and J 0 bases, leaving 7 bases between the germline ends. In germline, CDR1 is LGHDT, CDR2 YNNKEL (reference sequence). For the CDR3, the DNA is TGTGCCAGCAGCCGGAGCGGTAGCAATCAGCCCCAGCATTTT. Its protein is CASSRSGSNQPQHF.

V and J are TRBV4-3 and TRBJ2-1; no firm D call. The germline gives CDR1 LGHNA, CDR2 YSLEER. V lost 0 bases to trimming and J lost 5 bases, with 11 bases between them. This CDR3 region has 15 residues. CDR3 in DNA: TGCGCCAGCAGCCAAGATGAATTCGGAAACAATGAGCAGTTCTTC. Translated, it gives CASSQDEFGNNEQFF.

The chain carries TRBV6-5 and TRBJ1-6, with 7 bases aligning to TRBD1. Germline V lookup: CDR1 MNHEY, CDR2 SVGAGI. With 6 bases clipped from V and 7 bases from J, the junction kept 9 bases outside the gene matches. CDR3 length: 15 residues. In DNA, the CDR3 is TGTGCCAGCAGACCGCCCGGGACAGCAAATTCACCCCTCCACTTT. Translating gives CASRPPGTANSPLHF.

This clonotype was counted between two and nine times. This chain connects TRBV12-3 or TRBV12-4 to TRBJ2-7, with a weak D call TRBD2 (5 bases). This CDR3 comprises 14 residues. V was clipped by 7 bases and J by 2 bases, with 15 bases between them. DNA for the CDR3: TGTGCCAGCACCCAGGACTCGGAGGCCTACGAGCAGTACTTC. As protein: CASTQDSEAYEQYF.

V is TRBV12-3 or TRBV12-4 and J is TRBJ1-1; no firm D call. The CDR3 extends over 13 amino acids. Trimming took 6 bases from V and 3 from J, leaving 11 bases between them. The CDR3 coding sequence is TGTGCCAGCAGCTTTTCCTCTCACACTGAAGCTTTCTTT. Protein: CASSFSSHTEAFF.

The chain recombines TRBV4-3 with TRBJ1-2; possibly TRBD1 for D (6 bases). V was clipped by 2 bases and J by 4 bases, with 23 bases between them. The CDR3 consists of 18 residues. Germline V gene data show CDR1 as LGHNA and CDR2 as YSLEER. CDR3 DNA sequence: TGCGCCAGCAGCCAACCATGGTTACCCCAGGGGCCCCCCTATGGCTACACCTTC. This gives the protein CASSQPWLPQGPPYGYTF.